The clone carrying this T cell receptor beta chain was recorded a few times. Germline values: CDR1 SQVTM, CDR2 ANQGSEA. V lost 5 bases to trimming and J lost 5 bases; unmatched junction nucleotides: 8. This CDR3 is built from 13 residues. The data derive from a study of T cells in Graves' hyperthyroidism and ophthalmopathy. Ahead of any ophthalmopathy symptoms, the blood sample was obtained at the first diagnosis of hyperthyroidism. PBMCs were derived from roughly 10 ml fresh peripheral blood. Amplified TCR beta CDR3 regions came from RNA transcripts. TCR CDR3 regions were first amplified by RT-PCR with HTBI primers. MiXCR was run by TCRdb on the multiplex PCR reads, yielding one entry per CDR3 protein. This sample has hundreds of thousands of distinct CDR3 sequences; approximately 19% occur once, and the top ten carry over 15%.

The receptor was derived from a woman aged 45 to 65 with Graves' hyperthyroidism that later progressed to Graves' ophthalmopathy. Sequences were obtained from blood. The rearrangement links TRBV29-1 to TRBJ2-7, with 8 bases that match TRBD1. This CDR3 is CSVHRTGSDEQYF. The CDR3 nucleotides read TGCAGCGTTCATAGGACAGGGAGCGACGAGCAGTACTTC.